Shown below are 27 T cell receptor beta chains from a single sample sequenced in a study of T cell repertoires in cytomegalovirus infection. TCRdb redid the calling of the reads with MiXCR, one entry per CDR3 protein. The top ten clones hold 40% to 55% of a sample with 270,000 or so distinct CDR3 sequences, about a sixth of them seen once. The specimen sequenced was CD8+ T cells from PBMCs. Receptor source: a human donor in good health (CMV status not recorded). Some clones in this sample may be carry-over from other donors' samples.

The V call is TRBV7-8, the J call TRBJ1-1; D call uncertain. Germline-derived CDR1 and CDR2 are SGHVS and FQNEAQ. The length of the CDR3 is 14 residues. Trimming left V 2 bases short and J 5 bases short, with 12 bases between. The CDR3, as DNA: TGTGCCAGCAGCTTATTTAGAGGCGGAACTGAAGCTTTCTTT. Encoded protein: CASSLFRGGTEAFF.

This clonotype was found many times. The genes are TRBV7-9 and TRBJ1-4, with D unclear. CDR1 and CDR2 from the germline V gene are SEHNR and FQNEAQ (reference sequence). The CDR3 runs 13 residues. Between the trimmed V and J ends, which lost 10 bases and 3 bases, there was a span of 12 bases. The CDR3 reads CAISREANEKLFF. In nucleotides, the CDR3 is TGTGCCATTTCGAGGGAGGCTAATGAAAAACTGTTTTTT.

The V gene is TRBV29-1, the J gene TRBJ1-2; D gene unclear. V lost 7 bases to trimming and J lost 8 bases, with 14 bases between them. Looked up from germline, CDR1 is SQVTM and CDR2 is ANQGSEA. The length of the CDR3 is 11 residues. The CDR3 nucleotides are TGCAGCGCCGCGGATCCAGCCGGCTACACCTTC. It codes for CSAADPAGYTF. Full variable domain (remainder filled in from reference TRBV29-1 and TRBJ1-2): SAVISQKPSRDICQRGTSLTIQCQVDSQVTMMFWYRQQPGQSLTLIATANQGSEATYESGFVIDKFPISRPNLTFSTLTVSNMSPEDSSIYLCSAADPAGYTFGSGTRLTVV.

This sequence joins TRBV28 and TRBJ2-7, with 11 bases identical to TRBD2. After removal of 5 bases from V and 5 bases from J, the junction contained 5 bases not matched to a gene. In germline, CDR1 is MDHEN, CDR2 SYDVKM. This CDR3 comprises 14 residues. CDR3 sequence reads: CASSLSGGADEQYF. The CDR3 coding sequence is TGTGCCAGCAGTCTTAGCGGGGGGGCCGACGAGCAGTACTTC.

In this sample, this clonotype turned up many times. The chain uses TRBV28 and TRBJ2-3; 7 bases match TRBD1. Trimming removed 3 bases from V and 0 bases from J; junction bases left unmatched: 9. The germline gives CDR1 MDHEN, CDR2 SYDVKM. The CDR3 is 17 residues long. In DNA form, the CDR3 reads TGTGCCAGCAGTTTGCCGAAACAGGGGTCTAGCACAGATACGCAGTATTTT. This gives the protein CASSLPKQGSSTDTQYF.

This clonotype was counted many times. The chain has TRBV7-2 and TRBJ1-2, with TRBD1 matching over 8 bases. The CDR3 is made up of 15 amino acids. The V and J ends lost 5 bases and 4 bases, in that order; junction bases with no gene match: 9. CDR1 and CDR2 from the germline V gene are SGHTA and FQGNSA. The CDR3 region is CASSQGTGGPYGYTF. The CDR3 DNA reads TGTGCCAGCAGCCAGGGCACAGGGGGTCCCTATGGCTACACCTTC. Using reference TRBV7-2 and TRBJ1-2 for the parts outside the CDR3, the full variable domain is GAGVSQSPSNKVTEKGKDVELRCDPISGHTALYWYRQSLGQGLEFLIYFQGNSAPDKSGLPSDRFSAERTGGSVSTLTIQRTQQEDSAVYLCASSQGTGGPYGYTFGSGTRLTVV.

This clonotype was seen ten or more times. This sequence joins TRBV7-2 and TRBJ1-2; 7 bases are a match to TRBD1. Germline V gene data show CDR1 as SGHTA and CDR2 as FQGNSA. The CDR3 runs to 14 residues. Trimming cost V 5 bases and J 6 bases; bases outside gene matches: 9. CDR3 sequence (DNA): TGTGCCAGCAGCCGCTTGGGACAGTACCATGGCTACACCTTC. Its translation: CASSRLGQYHGYTF.

This clonotype has just a few counts. The chain employs TRBV18 and TRBJ1-1, with TRBD1 as a possible D gene (5 bases). V was clipped by 2 bases and J by 2 bases, with 12 bases between them. In germline, CDR1 is KGHSH, CDR2 LQKENI. CDR3 length equals 15 residues. As DNA, the CDR3 is TGTGCCAGCTCACCATCAGGGCAGGCCAACACTGAAGCTTTCTTT. The encoded protein is CASSPSGQANTEAFF. The full variable domain, its missing parts supplied by reference TRBV18 and TRBJ1-1, is NAGVMQNPRHLVRRRGQEARLRCSPMKGHSHVYWYRQLPEEGLKFMVYLQKENIIDESGMPKERFSAEFPKEGPSILRIQQVVRGDSAAYFCASSPSGQANTEAFFGQGTRLTVV.

The chain uses TRBV12-3 or TRBV12-4 and TRBJ1-6; unclear D gene. Trimming took 3 bases from V and 13 from J, leaving 13 bases between them. The CDR3 length is 13 residues. DNA of the CDR3: TGTGCCAGCAGTTTTACTGTAAATTGGCCCCTCCACTTT. It yields the protein CASSFTVNWPLHF.

This clonotype was counted many times. This CDR3 reads CASSGEVDVGYGYTF. CDR3 sequence (DNA): TGTGCCAGCAGTGGGGAAGTGGACGTAGGATATGGCTACACCTTC. The rearrangement links TRBV6-1 to TRBJ1-2; no reliable D call. V was cut by 4 bases and J by 5 bases, with 17 bases left in between. This CDR3 region has 15 residues. Per the germline V gene, CDR1 is MNHNS and CDR2 is SASEGT.

This clonotype was picked up many times. V usage is TRBV7-2 and J usage is TRBJ2-1; D may match TRBD1 or TRBD2 (5 bases each). This CDR3 region has 10 residues. Germline V CDR1 and CDR2: SGHTA, FQGNSA. V lost 7 bases and J lost 8, with 6 bases in between. This CDR3 is CASMGDEQFF. The CDR3 DNA reads as TGTGCCAGCATGGGGGATGAGCAGTTCTTC.

The genes are TRBV7-6 and TRBJ2-5, with D possibly being TRBD2 (5 bases). This CDR3 is built from 14 residues. The V gene lost 3 bases and the J gene lost 9 bases, with 17 bases spanning the gap. Germline CDR1 is SGHVS and CDR2 is FNYEAQ. As DNA, the CDR3 is TGTGCCAGCAGCTTGAGCGGCTTCGCGGAGGCCCAGTACTTC. This sequence encodes CASSLSGFAEAQYF. Together with reference TRBV7-6 and TRBJ2-5, the CDR3 gives the full variable domain: GAGVSQSPRYKVTKRGQDVALRCDPISGHVSLYWYRQALGQGPEFLTYFNYEAQQDKSGLPNDRFSAERPEGSISTLTIQRTEQRDSAMYRCASSLSGFAEAQYFGPGTRLLVL.

This clonotype has only a few counts. DNA of the CDR3: TGTGCCAGCAGCAAGGGACTAACAATTGAGCAGTTCTTC. Translating gives CASSKGLTIEQFF. The chain couples TRBV7-8 to TRBJ2-1; 7 bases map to TRBD2. Per the germline V gene, CDR1 is SGHVS and CDR2 is FQNEAQ. The CDR3 consists of 13 residues. V shed 5 bases and J 9 bases; nucleotides not matched to a gene: 7.

This clonotype appeared many times. The chain is built from TRBV28 and TRBJ2-7, with a weak D call TRBD2 (5 bases). The CDR3 spans 14 residues. Germline V gives CDR1 MDHEN, CDR2 SYDVKM. Trimming left V 5 bases short and J 6 bases short, with 17 bases between. The CDR3 DNA reads as TGTGCCAGCAGTGCAGGACTCCGGGTCCCCGAGCAGTACTTC. Its protein is CASSAGLRVPEQYF.

The chain has TRBV6-5 and TRBJ2-3, with D possibly TRBD2 on 5 matching bases. This CDR3 comprises 14 residues. V gave up 0 bases and J gave up 7 bases, with 11 bases separating them. Per the germline V gene, CDR1 is MNHEY and CDR2 is SVGAGI. Written as DNA, the CDR3 is TGTGCCAGCAGTTACTCGGCTAGCCAACATACGCAGTATTTT. Translating gives CASSYSASQHTQYF.

The V gene is TRBV4-1, the J gene TRBJ1-2; TRBD1 aligns across 8 bases. CDR3 length equals 15 residues. Trimming took 1 base from V and 6 from J; bases not matched to a gene: 7. The V gene's germline CDR1 is MGHRA and CDR2 YSYEKL. The DNA for the CDR3 is TGCGCCAGCAGCCAAGCCAGGGGGCGGAAGGATGGCTACACCTTC. Encoded protein: CASSQARGRKDGYTF.

This clonotype has a single count. V is TRBV6-5 and J is TRBJ2-7; no reliable D call. Trimming removed 0 bases from V and 3 bases from J, with 6 bases in between. The CDR3 is 13 amino acids. Germline loops: CDR1 MNHEY, CDR2 SVGAGI. The CDR3 is CASSYSLDYEQYF. The CDR3 DNA is TGTGCCAGCAGTTACTCCCTGGACTACGAGCAGTACTTC.

The chain has TRBV6-6 and TRBJ2-7; TRBD1 aligns across 7 bases. The J segment lost 5 bases and the V segment lost 8 bases, leaving 9 bases of the junction unmatched. The CDR3 is made up of 13 amino acids. Germline CDR1 reads MNHNY; CDR2 reads SVGAGI (reference sequence). In DNA, the CDR3 is TGTGCCAGCGACCAGGGACAGCCCCACGAGCAGTACTTC. It is translated as CASDQGQPHEQYF.

This clonotype was picked up a small number of times. The J gene is TRBJ1-5, the V gene TRBV20-1; D is possibly TRBD1 (5 bases). V gave up 4 bases and J gave up 4 bases, with 14 bases separating them. This CDR3 is built from 14 residues. Germline V gene sequence: CDR1 DFQATT, CDR2 SNEGSKA (reference sequence). Here the CDR3 reads CSAKWGRGNQPQHF. CDR3 DNA: TGCAGTGCTAAATGGGGACGGGGAAATCAGCCCCAGCATTTT.

This clonotype was observed at least ten times. The chain employs TRBV5-1 and TRBJ1-1; no reliable D call. In germline, CDR1 is SGHRS, CDR2 YFSETQ. The length of the CDR3 is 13 residues. Deletions cut 2 bases from V and 3 bases from J, with 8 bases between. The CDR3, as DNA: TGCGCCAGCAGCTTACGACGGTACACTGAAGCTTTCTTT. It is translated as CASSLRRYTEAFF.

At least ten counts were recorded for this clonotype. The rearrangement links TRBV7-9 to TRBJ2-3; D uncertain. The CDR3 spans 15 residues. Trimming removed 5 bases at V and 2 bases at J, with 14 bases between. Germline CDR1 reads SEHNR; CDR2 reads FQNEAQ (reference sequence). In DNA form, the CDR3 reads TGTGCCAGCAGCACCCCCGTGATGTTCACAGATACGCAGTATTTT. It is translated as CASSTPVMFTDTQYF.

This clonotype has only a few counts. The chain uses TRBV6-6 and TRBJ2-7; D gene uncertain. In germline, CDR1 is MNHNY, CDR2 SVGAGI (reference sequence). This CDR3 contains 13 residues. V lost 5 bases and J 3 bases, leaving 11 bases between the germline ends. The chain's CDR3 is CASSPLTSYEQYF. As DNA, the CDR3 is TGTGCCAGCAGTCCACTGACAAGCTACGAGCAGTACTTC.

In the case of this clonotype: Given a much more abundant clone one base away, this may be a read error. The chain has TRBV12-3 or TRBV12-4 and TRBJ2-2, with D perhaps matching TRBD2 (6 bases). This CDR3 comprises 12 residues. CDR3 DNA sequence: TGTCCCAGCACCACGGGAGACGGGGAGCTGTTTTTT. Its protein is CPSTTGDGELFF.

This clonotype has at least ten counts. The chain employs TRBV5-4 and TRBJ2-4; D is unclear. The CDR3 is 15 amino acids. V lost 0 bases, J lost 7 bases, and 14 bases lay in between. CDR1 SGHNT and CDR2 YYREEE come from the germline V gene (reference sequence). The DNA for the CDR3 is TGTGCCAGCAGCTTGGGTGACTCCTCGCGGAACATTCAGTACTTC. Its translation is CASSLGDSSRNIQYF.

This clonotype was detected many times. V is TRBV7-2 and J is TRBJ1-1; TRBD1 might be the D (6 bases). The CDR3 totals 12 residues. Looked up from germline, CDR1 is SGHTA and CDR2 is FQGNSA. Trimming removed 7 bases from V and 6 bases from J, with 12 bases in between. In DNA form, the CDR3 reads TGTGCCAGCACCCTGGGGGGCGCTGAAGCTTTCTTT. Amino acids: CASTLGGAEAFF.

This sequence joins TRBV6-5 and TRBJ2-6, with D maybe TRBD2 (6 bases). V lost 6 bases and J 8 bases, leaving 11 bases between the germline ends. The CDR3 totals 13 residues. Germline V gene sequence: CDR1 MNHEY, CDR2 SVGAGI. The DNA for the CDR3 is TGTGCCAGCAGCCCCCGGGGGTCCAACGTCCTGACTTTC. Translation: CASSPRGSNVLTF.

This clonotype occurred a few times. The CDR3, as DNA: TGTGCCAGCAGTGAAGGCCAGGCAGAGTACTTC. Protein sequence: CASSEGQAEYF. The chain has TRBV25-1 and TRBJ2-7; no clear D. CDR1 MGHDK and CDR2 SYGVNS come from the germline V gene. This CDR3 spans 11 amino acids. Trimming cost V 2 bases and J 11 bases, with 10 bases left between them.